This T cell receptor (beta chain) came from a study of CD8 T cells in Susac syndrome. cDNA came from about 0.51 to 1 ug RNA primed by random hexamers. TCRdb processed the immunoSEQ multiplex PCR reads anew with MiXCR; each CDR3 protein has one entry. The profile shows about 120,000 distinct CDR3 sequences, less than 95% of them singletons. Sequencing was carried out using CD4+ T cells from PBMCs. This clonotype originated in a human donor in good health.

This CDR3 is CASRGTGLANEQFF. CDR3 coding DNA: TGTGCCAGCAGGGGTACAGGGTTGGCCAATGAGCAGTTCTTC. The chain has TRBV12-3 or TRBV12-4 and TRBJ2-1; TRBD1 might be the D (6 bases). The CDR3 loop spans 14 amino acids. Trimming removed 6 bases at V and 6 bases at J, with 15 bases between.